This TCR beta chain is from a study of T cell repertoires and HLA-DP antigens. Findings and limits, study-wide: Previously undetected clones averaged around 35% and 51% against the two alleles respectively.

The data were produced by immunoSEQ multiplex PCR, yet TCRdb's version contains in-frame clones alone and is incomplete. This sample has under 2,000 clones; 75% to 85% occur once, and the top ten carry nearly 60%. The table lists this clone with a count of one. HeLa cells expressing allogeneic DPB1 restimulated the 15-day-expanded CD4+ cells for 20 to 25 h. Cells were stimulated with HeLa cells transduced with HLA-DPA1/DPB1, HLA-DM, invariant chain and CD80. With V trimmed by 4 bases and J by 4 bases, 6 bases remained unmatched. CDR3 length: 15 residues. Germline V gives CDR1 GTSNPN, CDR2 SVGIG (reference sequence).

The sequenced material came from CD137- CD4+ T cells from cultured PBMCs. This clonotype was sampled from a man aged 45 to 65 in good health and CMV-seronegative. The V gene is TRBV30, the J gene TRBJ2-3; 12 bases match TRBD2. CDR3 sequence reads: CAWTSGGAAPDTQYF. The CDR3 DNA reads TGTGCCTGGACTAGCGGGGGGGCGGCCCCAGATACGCAGTATTTT.